This entry describes one T cell receptor (beta chain). The sample originates from a study of blood T cell repertoires in COVID-19. Study information: PBMCs, B-cell-depleted T cells, or T cells were the source of the cDNA or gDNA that made up the material.

The ends were cut back, 2 bases at V and 8 bases at J, with 16 bases in the middle. CDR1 is SGHTS, CDR2 YDEGEE, per germline. This CDR3 contains 14 residues. Repertoires were generated with immunoSEQ multiplex PCR, while TCRdb's copy carries only in-frame clones and drops some. The repertoire holds about 240,000 clones, 70% to 85% seen once, with about 3.5% in the top ten. The TCR was taken from a woman older than 75 with acute or convalescent COVID-19. The sample taken for sequencing was peripheral blood. The V call is TRBV5-8, the J call TRBJ2-5, with D maybe TRBD2 (6 bases). CDR3 DNA: TGTGCCAGCAGCTTACGGCGGGGCCGGGAAACCCAGTACTTC. Protein product: CASSLRRGRETQYF.